This note documents a single T cell receptor beta chain sequence. The antigen remains undetermined. V lost 2 bases and J lost 0; bases outside the gene matches: 5. The length of the CDR3 is 19 residues. Germline values: CDR1 ENHRY, CDR2 SYGVKD. This entry is derived from a study of vaccination and CD4 T cells after COVID-19. Study in general: Either a CEFX pool, an HIV-1 Nef pool, or no peptide was added to control cultures.

Study findings and constraints: Spike mono-reactive status applied to 304 of 307 vaccine-specific clones in convalescent patients. Post-infection sampling omitted early timepoints and covered relatively few convalescent patients.

The assay that was used to sequence DNA from cultured CD4+ T cells was the Oncomine TCR Beta short-read assay. TCRdb redid the calling of the PCR reads with MiXCR, one entry per CDR3 protein. The top ten clones hold over 15% of a sample with over 11,000 distinct CDR3 sequences, approximately 24% of them seen once. The treatment denotes: approximately nine-day PBMC culture with coronavirus spike peptide pools or control peptides (ViraFEST assay). In the ViraFEST assay, peptide-pool expansion preceded TCR sequencing of expanded clonotypes. This TCR came from a human donor who had recovered from COVID-19. The chain links TRBV10-3 to TRBJ2-2, with 14 bases fitting TRBD2. The input for sequencing was CD4+ T cells from blood, cultured in vitro, taken after SARS-CoV-2 vaccination. CDR3 bases: TGTGCCATCAGTGAGCCCCCGGGACTAGCGGGAGCGAACACCGGGGAGCTGTTTTTT. This translates into CAISEPPGLAGANTGELFF.